The T cell receptor beta chain described here comes from a study of T cells in Graves' hyperthyroidism and ophthalmopathy. Looking at the study overall: Peripheral blood specimens were obtained at initial diagnosis, prior to any treatment.

The CDR3 has 14 amino acids. The germline V gene encodes CDR1 LGHDT and CDR2 YNNKEL (reference sequence). The V gene end was trimmed by 4 bases and the J gene end by 4 bases; junction bases not matched to a gene: 6. This clonotype was seen at least ten times. Regions amplified from RNA transcripts were the TCR beta CDR3 regions. HTBI primers were employed in a first-round RT-PCR of the TCR CDR3. TCRdb re-called the multiplex PCR reads with MiXCR, one entry per CDR3 protein. The sample has about 260,000 distinct CDR3 sequences, around 22% seen once; the top ten hold roughly 60%. Sequencing input: blood. This TCR was sampled from a man younger than 45 with Graves' ophthalmopathy. This chain links TRBV3-1 with TRBJ2-7; TRBD2 matches 8 bases. The DNA of the CDR3 is TGTGCCAGCAGCCGGGCTAGCGGGCTGTACGAGCAGTACTTC. This codes for CASSRASGLYEQYF.